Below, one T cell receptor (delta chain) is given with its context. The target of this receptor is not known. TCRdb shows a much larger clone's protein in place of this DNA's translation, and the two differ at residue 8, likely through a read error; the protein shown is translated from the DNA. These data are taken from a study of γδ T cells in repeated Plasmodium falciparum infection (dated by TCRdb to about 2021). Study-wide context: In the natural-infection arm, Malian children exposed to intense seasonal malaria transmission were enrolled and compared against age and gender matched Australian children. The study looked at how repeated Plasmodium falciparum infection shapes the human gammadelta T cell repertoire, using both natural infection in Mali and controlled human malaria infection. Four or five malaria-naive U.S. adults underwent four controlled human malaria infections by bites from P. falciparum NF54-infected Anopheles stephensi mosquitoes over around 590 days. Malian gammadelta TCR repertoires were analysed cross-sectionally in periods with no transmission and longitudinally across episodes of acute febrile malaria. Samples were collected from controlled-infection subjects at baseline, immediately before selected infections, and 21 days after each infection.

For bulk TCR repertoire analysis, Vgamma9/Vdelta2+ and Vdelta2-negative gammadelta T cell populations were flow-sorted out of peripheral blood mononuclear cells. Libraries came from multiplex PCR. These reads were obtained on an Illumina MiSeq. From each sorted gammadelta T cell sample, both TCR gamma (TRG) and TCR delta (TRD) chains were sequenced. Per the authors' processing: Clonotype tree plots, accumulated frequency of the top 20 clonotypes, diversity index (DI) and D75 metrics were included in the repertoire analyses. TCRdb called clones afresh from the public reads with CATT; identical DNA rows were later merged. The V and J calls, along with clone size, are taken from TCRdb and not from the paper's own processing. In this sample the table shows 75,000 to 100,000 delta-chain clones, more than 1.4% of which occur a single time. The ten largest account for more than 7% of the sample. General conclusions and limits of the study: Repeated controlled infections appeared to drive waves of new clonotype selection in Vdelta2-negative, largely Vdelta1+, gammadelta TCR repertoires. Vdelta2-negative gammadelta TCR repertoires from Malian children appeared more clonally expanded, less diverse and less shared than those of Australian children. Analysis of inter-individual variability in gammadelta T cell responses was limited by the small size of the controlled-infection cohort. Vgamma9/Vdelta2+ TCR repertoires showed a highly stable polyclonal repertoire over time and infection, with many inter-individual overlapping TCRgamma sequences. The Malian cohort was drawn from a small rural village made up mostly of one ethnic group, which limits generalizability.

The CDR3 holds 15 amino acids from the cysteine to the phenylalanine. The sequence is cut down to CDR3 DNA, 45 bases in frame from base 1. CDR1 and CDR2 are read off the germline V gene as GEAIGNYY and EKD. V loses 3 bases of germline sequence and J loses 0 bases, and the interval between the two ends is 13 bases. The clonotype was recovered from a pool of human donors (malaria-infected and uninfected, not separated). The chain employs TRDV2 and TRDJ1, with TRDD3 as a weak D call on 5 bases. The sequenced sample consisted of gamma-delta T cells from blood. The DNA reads TGTGCCTGTGACCAGTGGGGCCGTTACACCGATAAACTCATCTTT. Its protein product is CACDQWGRYTDKLIF.